The clone carrying this T cell receptor beta chain has only a few counts. This entry is derived from a study of blood T cell repertoires in COVID-19. Study background: Specimens from acute and convalescent COVID-19 originated in the United States, Italy and Spain. Sample material is recorded as cDNA or gDNA derived from T cells, B-cell-depleted T cells, or PBMCs.

In the original analysis: By means of reference gene primer amplification, nucleated cell counts were estimated. Clones were read by immunoSEQ multiplex PCR, and TCRdb kept only the in-frame ones, dropping some. V and J calls and clone size are given by that table; D and trimming were obtained from the DNA. In the table there are some 130,000 clones, around 73% of which are singletons. This TCR was sampled from a man between 60 and 70 years old who had recovered from COVID-19. The sample comprised peripheral blood.

CDR3 sequence (DNA): TGTGCTAGTGGTTTGGACAGGGGGCAGAACACTGAAGCTTTCTTT. It yields the protein CASGLDRGQNTEAFF. The chain employs TRBV12-5 and TRBJ1-1; 9 bases fit TRBD1. This CDR3 is 15 amino acids long. Trimming removed 1 base from V and 1 base from J; junction bases left unmatched: 1. CDR1 is LGHNT, CDR2 FRNRAP, per germline.